The clone carrying this T cell receptor (beta chain) has just a few counts. Its antigen is as yet unknown. These data originate in a study of cytomegalovirus exposure and HLA in healthy donors. This CDR3 is 14 amino acids long. Trimming took 8 bases from V and 5 from J; bases not matched to a gene: 6. Per the germline V gene, CDR1 is MNHEY and CDR2 is SMNVEV (reference sequence). Broader study findings: TCR beta V- and J-gene trimming, according to a later analysis, was linked to a missense DCLRE1C variant. It was likely that a cluster of highly shared sequence variants was a sequencing artifact. Another analysis was done later, and it associated fewer than 20,000 TCR beta sequences with HLA alleles at 0.05 false discovery rate. On later analysis, the bulk of CMV-associated TCR beta chains appeared to be HLA-restricted.

The PCR ran on 60 Vbeta and 13 Jbeta primers. The assay was immunoSEQ multiplex PCR, and TCRdb's table has in-frame clones only and misses some. Of some 130,000 clones detected, about 80% appear once; the ten largest clones hold around 3%. The sequenced sample was PBMCs. The gene calls are TRBV27 and TRBJ1-4; 9 nucleotides agree with TRBD1. This clonotype originated in a male donor in good health and CMV-seronegative. The CDR3: CASGTGTGNEKLFF. The DNA for the CDR3 is TGTGCCAGCGGAACCGGGACAGGGAATGAAAAACTGTTTTTT.